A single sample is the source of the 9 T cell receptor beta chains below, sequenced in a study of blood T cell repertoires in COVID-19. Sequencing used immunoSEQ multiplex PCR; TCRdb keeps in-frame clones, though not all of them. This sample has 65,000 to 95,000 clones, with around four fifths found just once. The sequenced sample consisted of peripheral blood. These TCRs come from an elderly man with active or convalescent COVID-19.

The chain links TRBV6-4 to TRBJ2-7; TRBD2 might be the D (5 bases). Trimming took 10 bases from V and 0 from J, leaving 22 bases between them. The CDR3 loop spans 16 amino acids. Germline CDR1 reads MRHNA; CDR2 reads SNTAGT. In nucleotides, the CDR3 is TGTGCCACCGCAGGCGGGCCCAGACCCCGCTCCTACGAGCAGTACGTC. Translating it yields CATAGGPRPRSYEQYV.

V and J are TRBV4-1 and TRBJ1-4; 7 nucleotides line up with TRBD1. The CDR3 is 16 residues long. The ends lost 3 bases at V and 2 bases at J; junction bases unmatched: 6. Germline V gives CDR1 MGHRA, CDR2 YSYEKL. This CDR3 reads CASSHQQTGTNEKLFF. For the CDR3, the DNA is TGCGCCAGCAGCCATCAACAGACAGGGACTAATGAAAAACTGTTTTTT.

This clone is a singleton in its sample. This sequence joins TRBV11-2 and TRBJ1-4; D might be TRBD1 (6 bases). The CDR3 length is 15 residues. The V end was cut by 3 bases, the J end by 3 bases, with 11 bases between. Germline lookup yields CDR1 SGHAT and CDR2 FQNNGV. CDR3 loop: CASSFRRTANEKLFF. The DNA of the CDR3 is TGTGCCAGCAGCTTTCGACGGACAGCTAATGAAAAACTGTTTTTT.

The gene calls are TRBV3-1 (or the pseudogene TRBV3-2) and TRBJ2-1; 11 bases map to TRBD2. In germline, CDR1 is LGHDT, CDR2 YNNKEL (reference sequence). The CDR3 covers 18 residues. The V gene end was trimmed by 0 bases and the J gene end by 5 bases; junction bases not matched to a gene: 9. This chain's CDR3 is CASSQETLDSGGDNEQFF. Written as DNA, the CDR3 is TGTGCCAGCAGCCAAGAAACCCTAGATAGCGGGGGGGACAATGAGCAGTTCTTC.

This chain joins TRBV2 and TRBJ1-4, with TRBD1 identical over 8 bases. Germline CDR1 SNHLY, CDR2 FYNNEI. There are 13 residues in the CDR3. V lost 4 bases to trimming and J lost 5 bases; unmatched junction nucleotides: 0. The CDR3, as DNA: TGTGCCAGCAGTGGGACAGGGAATGAAAAACTGTTTTTT. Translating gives CASSGTGNEKLFF.

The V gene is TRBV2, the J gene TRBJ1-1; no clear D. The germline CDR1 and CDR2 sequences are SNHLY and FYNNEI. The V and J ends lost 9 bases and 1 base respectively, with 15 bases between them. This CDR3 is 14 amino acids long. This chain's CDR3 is CARRPGTPNTEAFF. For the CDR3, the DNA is TGTGCCAGAAGGCCGGGAACCCCGAACACTGAAGCTTTCTTT.

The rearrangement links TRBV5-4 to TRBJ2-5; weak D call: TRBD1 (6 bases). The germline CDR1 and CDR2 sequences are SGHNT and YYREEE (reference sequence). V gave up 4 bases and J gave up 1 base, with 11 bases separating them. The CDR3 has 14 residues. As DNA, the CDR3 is TGTGCCAGCAGCAGAAGACAGGCCCAAGAGACCCAGTACTTC. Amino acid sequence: CASSRRQAQETQYF.

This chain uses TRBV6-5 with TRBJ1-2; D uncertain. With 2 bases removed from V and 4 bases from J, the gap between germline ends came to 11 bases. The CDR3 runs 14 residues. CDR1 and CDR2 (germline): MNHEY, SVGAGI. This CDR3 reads CASSYGSRGYGYTF. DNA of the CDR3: TGTGCCAGCAGTTACGGTTCCCGGGGCTATGGCTACACCTTC.

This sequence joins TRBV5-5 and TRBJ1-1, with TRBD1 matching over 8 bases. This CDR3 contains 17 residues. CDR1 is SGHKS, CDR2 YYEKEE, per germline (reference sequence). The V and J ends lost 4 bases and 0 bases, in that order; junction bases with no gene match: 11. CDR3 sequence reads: CASSEASRGHVNTEAFF. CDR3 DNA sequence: TGTGCCAGCAGCGAAGCGTCCAGGGGGCACGTGAACACTGAAGCTTTCTTT.